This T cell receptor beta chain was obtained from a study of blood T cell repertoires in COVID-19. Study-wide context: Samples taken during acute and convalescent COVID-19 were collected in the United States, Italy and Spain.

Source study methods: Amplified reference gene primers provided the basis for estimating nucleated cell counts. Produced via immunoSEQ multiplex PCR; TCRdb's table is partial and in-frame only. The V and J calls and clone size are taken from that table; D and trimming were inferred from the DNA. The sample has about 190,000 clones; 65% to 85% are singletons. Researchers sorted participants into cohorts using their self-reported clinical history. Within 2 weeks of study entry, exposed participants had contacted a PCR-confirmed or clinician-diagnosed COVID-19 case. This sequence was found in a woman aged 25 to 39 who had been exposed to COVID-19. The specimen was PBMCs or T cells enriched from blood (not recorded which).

This chain's CDR3 is CASSVAGANEKLFF. The CDR3 region has the DNA TGCGCCAGCAGTGTGGCGGGGGCGAATGAAAAACTGTTTTTT. The rearrangement links TRBV10-1 to TRBJ1-4; the D gene is possibly TRBD1 (6 bases). The CDR3 spans 14 residues. Germline V lookup: CDR1 WNHNN, CDR2 SYGVQD (reference sequence). The germline V and J ends were trimmed by 4 bases and 5 bases, with 11 bases remaining between them.